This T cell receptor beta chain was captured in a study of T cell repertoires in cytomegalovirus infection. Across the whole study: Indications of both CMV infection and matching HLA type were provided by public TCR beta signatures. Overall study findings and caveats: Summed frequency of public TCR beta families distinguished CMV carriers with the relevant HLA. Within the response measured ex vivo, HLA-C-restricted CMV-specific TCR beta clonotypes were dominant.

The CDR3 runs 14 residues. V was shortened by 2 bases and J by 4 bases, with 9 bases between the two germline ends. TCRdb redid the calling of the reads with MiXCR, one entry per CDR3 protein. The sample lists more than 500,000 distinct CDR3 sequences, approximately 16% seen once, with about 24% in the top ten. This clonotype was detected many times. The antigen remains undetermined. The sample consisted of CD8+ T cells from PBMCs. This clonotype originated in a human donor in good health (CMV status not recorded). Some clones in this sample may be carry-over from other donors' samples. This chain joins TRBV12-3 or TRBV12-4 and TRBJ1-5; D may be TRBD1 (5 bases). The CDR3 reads CASSLQGLNQPQHF. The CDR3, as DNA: TGTGCCAGCAGTTTACAGGGATTGAATCAGCCCCAGCATTTT.